This TCR beta chain is drawn from a study of cytomegalovirus exposure and HLA in healthy donors. About the study: There were some 410 genotyped donors. Of these, 81% fell in the genetic ancestry cluster associated with self-reported Caucasian donors.

The primer mix had 60 Vbeta and 13 Jbeta primers. In the source study's methods: A later analysis counted about 80 million unique TCR beta chains, some 11 million shared. Data came from immunoSEQ multiplex PCR; TCRdb stores just in-frame clones and leaves some out. V and J calls and clone size are as listed in that table; D and trimming were resolved from the DNA. The data show about 150,000 clones, with about four fifths seen just once and less than 10% held by the top ten. A remark on this clone: Its antigen is still unknown.

CDR1 LNHDA and CDR2 SQIVND come from the germline V gene (reference sequence). The CDR3 is 11 amino acids. Trimming took off 4 bases at V and 6 bases at J, with 6 bases between the two ends. Study-wide findings and caveats: DRB1 had the most TCR associations and HLA-C the fewest, a later analysis found, with rates varying by HLA locus. It was confirmed in vitro that a few of the CMV-associated chains were specific for CMV antigens.

This clonotype originated in a young man in good health and CMV-seropositive. The gene calls are TRBV19 and TRBJ1-2, with TRBD1 as a possible D gene (6 bases). Sequencing was done on a sample of PBMCs. CDR3 region: CASSTGDGYTF. The CDR3 nucleotides read TGTGCCAGTAGTACAGGGGATGGCTACACCTTC.